This TCR beta chain was captured in a study of T-cell reconstitution after alpha-beta-depleted transplantation in children. This clonotype was recorded a few times. The antigen is unknown. General study points: T-cell counts and diversity at one year post-transplant came mainly from newly produced T cells. Expanded clones from the graft, numbering several hundred, reportedly supplied alpha-beta T cells about two months after transplant.

It was with unique molecular identifiers that the TCRbeta library was prepared. One entry per CDR3 protein, called by TCRdb with MiXCR from the PCR reads. In the table there are about 240,000 distinct CDR3 sequences, over 20% of which are singletons. The sample was PBMCs, taken before TCRalphabeta/CD19-depleted stem cell transplant. The clonotype comes from a girl aged 2 to 10 with Fanconi anemia, due to receive a stem cell transplant.

CDR3 nucleotide sequence: TGTGCCAGCAGCAACAGGGGAGCTGGGGCCAACGTCCTGACTTTC. As protein: CASSNRGAGANVLTF. The rearrangement joins TRBV7-2 to TRBJ2-6; the match to TRBD1 covers 7 bases. Germline V gene sequence: CDR1 SGHTA, CDR2 FQGNSA. V gave up 5 bases and J gave up 2 bases; unmatched junction bases: 3. The CDR3 covers 15 residues.